This T cell receptor (beta chain) was sequenced during a study of yellow fever vaccine responses in identical twins. Findings and caveats of the study: After vaccination, twins' T cell response reportedly seemed partly convergent, partly personalized.

V gave up 3 bases and J gave up 4 bases; unmatched junction bases: 3. This CDR3 spans 14 amino acids. Germline values: CDR1 LGHNA, CDR2 YNFKEQ. A single record per CDR3 protein comes from TCRdb applying MiXCR to the RT-PCR reads. Here the sample spans some 560 distinct CDR3 sequences, approximately 70% being singletons. As concerns this clonotype: Its target is not known.

The specimen comprised T cells from blood (PBMCs), unsorted or a sorted subset (not recorded which), sampled before or after yellow fever vaccination (not recorded which). The V call is TRBV4-2, the J call TRBJ2-7; 10 bases line up with TRBD1. The source is a female donor who received the yellow fever vaccine. The CDR3 DNA sequence: TGTGCCAGCAGCCAGGACAGGGGGAGGTACGAGCAGTACTTC. It translates to CASSQDRGRYEQYF.